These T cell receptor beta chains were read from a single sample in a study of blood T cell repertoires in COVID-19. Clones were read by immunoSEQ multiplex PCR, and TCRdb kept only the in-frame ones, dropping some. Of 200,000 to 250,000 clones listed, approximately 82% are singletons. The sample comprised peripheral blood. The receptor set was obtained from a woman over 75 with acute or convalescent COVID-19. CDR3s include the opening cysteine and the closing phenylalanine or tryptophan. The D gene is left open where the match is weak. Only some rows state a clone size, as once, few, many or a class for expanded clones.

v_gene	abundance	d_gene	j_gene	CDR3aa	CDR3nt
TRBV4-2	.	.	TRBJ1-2	CASSQDGTNPYGYTF	TGTGCCAGCAGCCAAGACGGGACTAATCCCTATGGCTACACCTTC
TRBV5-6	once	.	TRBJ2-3	CASSQGVGGTGTQYF	TGTGCCAGCAGCCAAGGGGTTGGGGGCACGGGTACGCAGTATTTT
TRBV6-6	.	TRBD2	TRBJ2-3	CASSYRERGRTDTQYF	TGTGCCAGCAGTTACAGGGAGCGGGGGCGCACAGATACGCAGTATTTT
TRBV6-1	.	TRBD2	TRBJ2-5	CASSGIAGTYQETQYF	TGTGCCAGCAGTGGGATAGCGGGGACGTACCAAGAGACCCAGTACTTC
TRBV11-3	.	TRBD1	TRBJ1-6	CASSLIRDRGSPLHF	TGTGCCAGCAGCTTGATTAGAGACAGGGGTTCACCCCTCCACTTT
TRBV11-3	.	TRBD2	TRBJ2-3	CASSTGAGGSDTQYF	TGTGCCAGCAGCACAGGCGCGGGGGGGTCAGATACGCAGTATTTT
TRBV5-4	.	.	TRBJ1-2	CASSLAGAPHGYTF	TGTGCCAGCAGCTTAGCAGGGGCCCCGCATGGCTACACCTTC
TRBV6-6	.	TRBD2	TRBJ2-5	CASSYLGLAGTETQYF	TGTGCCAGCAGTTACTTGGGACTAGCGGGGACAGAGACCCAGTACTTC
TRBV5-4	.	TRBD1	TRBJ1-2	CASSFGPGQGINGYTF	TGTGCCAGCAGCTTTGGCCCGGGACAGGGCATTAATGGCTACACCTTC
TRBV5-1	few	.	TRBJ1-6	CASSLDPGGNSPLHF	TGCGCCAGCAGCTTGGATCCTGGAGGTAACTCACCCCTCCACTTT
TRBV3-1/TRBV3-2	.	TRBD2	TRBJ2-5	CASSQGYGTTEETQYF	TGTGCCAGCAGCCAAGGCTACGGGACTACGGAGGAGACCCAGTACTTC
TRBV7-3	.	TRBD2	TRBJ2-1	CASSLKDAGGHNEQFF	TGTGCCAGCAGCTTAAAAGATGCGGGGGGGCACAATGAGCAGTTCTTC
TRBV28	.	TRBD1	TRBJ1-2	CASSSGDRILYGYTF	TGTGCCAGCAGTTCTGGGGACAGAATATTATATGGCTACACCTTC
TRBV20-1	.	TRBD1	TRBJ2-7	CSASSTGRSEQYF	TGCAGTGCTAGTTCGACAGGGAGAAGCGAGCAGTACTTC
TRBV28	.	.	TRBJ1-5	CASSLFSGVPSNQPQHF	TGTGCCAGCAGTTTATTTTCCGGGGTCCCAAGCAATCAGCCCCAGCATTTT
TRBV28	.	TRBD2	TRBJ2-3	CASSLSPGLAGEDTQYF	TGTGCCAGCAGCTTGTCTCCGGGACTAGCGGGGGAGGATACGCAGTATTTT
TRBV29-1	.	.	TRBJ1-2	CSVDSGIGGYTF	TGCAGCGTTGATTCAGGGATCGGTGGCTACACCTTC
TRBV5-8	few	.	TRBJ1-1	CASSLVRGGPYMNTEAFF	TGTGCCAGCAGCTTGGTTCGAGGAGGGCCCTACATGAACACTGAAGCTTTCTTT
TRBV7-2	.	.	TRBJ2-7	CASSFQGSSYEQYF	TGTGCCAGCAGCTTCCAGGGGTCCTCCTACGAGCAGTACTTC
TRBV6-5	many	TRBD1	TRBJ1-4	CASRGQGNEKLFF	TGTGCCAGCAGGGGACAGGGAAATGAAAAACTGTTTTTT
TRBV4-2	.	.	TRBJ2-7	CASSQEPLPAAYEQYF	TGTGCCAGCAGCCAAGAGCCGCTTCCGGCGGCCTACGAGCAGTACTTC
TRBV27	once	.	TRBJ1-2	CASSFRVGYGYTF	TGTGCCAGCAGTTTCAGGGTTGGGTATGGCTACACCTTC
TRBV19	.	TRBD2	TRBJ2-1	CASISGGAGEQFF	TGTGCCAGTATTAGCGGGGGGGCCGGTGAGCAGTTCTTC
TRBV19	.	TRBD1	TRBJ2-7	CASSLQGETYEQYF	TGTGCCAGTAGTCTACAGGGGGAAACCTACGAGCAGTACTTC
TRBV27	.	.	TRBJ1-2	CASRTGGRYGYTF	TGTGCCAGCAGAACGGGGGGAAGGTATGGCTACACCTTC
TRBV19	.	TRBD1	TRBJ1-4	CASTRGLHEKLFF	TGTGCCAGTACAAGGGGGCTACACGAAAAACTGTTTTTT
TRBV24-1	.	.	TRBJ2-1	CATSRGTTYNEQFF	TGTGCCACCTCGCGCGGAACCACCTACAATGAGCAGTTCTTC
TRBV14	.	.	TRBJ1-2	CASSRFPQDNYGYTF	TGTGCCAGCAGCCGATTCCCACAGGATAACTATGGCTACACCTTC
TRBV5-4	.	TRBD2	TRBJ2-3	CASSLDPSGSTDTQYF	TGTGCCAGCAGCTTGGATCCTAGCGGGAGCACAGATACGCAGTATTTT
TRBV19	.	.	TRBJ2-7	CASSTLTGTYEQYF	TGTGCCAGTAGTACCCTTACAGGGACCTACGAGCAGTACTTC
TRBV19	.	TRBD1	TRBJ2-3	CASRTGVTQYF	TGTGCCAGTAGAACAGGGGTTACGCAGTATTTT
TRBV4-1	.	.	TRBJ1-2	CASSPASGHNYGYTF	TGCGCCAGCAGCCCCGCGAGCGGCCACAACTATGGCTACACCTTC
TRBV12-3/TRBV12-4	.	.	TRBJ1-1	CASSSRPTEAFF	TGTGCCAGCAGTTCAAGACCGACAGAAGCTTTCTTT
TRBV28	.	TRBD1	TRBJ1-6	CASSLWETGSNSPLHF	TGTGCCAGCAGTTTATGGGAGACAGGGAGTAATTCACCCCTCCACTTT
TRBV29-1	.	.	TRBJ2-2	CSVEDWRTGELFF	TGCAGCGTTGAAGATTGGCGGACCGGGGAGCTGTTTTTT
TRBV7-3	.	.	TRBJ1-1	CASRSAGSNTEAFF	TGTGCCAGCAGGTCTGCGGGGTCGAACACTGAAGCTTTCTTT
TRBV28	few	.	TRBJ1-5	CASSTSNQPQHF	TGTGCCAGCAGCACAAGCAATCAGCCCCAGCATTTT
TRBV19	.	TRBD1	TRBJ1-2	CASRGTGRNYGYTF	TGTGCCAGTAGGGGGACAGGAAGAAACTATGGCTACACCTTC
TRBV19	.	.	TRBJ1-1	CASRPAQGKAFF	TGTGCCAGTAGGCCCGCACAGGGCAAGGCTTTCTTT
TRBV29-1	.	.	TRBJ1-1	CSVARDIGTEAFF	TGCAGCGTTGCTCGCGACATTGGCACTGAAGCTTTCTTT
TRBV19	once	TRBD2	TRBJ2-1	CASTQRGNNEQFF	TGTGCCAGTACCCAGCGGGGGAACAATGAGCAGTTCTTC
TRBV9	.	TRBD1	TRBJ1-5	CASSAAGGINQPQHF	TGTGCCAGCAGCGCAGCAGGGGGTATCAATCAGCCCCAGCATTTT
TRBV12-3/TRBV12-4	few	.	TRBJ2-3	CASSWTDTDTQYF	TGTGCCAGCAGCTGGACAGACACAGATACGCAGTATTTT
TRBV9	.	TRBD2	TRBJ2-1	CASSVNSGPGEQFF	TGTGCCAGCAGCGTTAATAGCGGGCCTGGGGAGCAGTTCTTC
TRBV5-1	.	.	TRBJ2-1	CASSLGASGWNEQFF	TGCGCCAGCAGCTTGGGTGCTTCAGGGTGGAATGAGCAGTTCTTC
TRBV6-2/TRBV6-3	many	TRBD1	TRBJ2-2	CASSYTTGDIGELFF	TGTGCCAGCAGTTATACCACAGGGGACATCGGGGAGCTGTTTTTT
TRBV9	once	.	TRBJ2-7	CASSVDPGGSYEQYF	TGTGCCAGCAGCGTAGATCCAGGGGGGTCCTACGAGCAGTACTTC
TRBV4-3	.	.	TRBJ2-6	CASSQADGGSGANVLTF	TGCGCCAGCAGCCAAGCGGACGGGGGCTCTGGGGCCAACGTCCTGACTTTC
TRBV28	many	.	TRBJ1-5	CASSFRGSGNQPQHF	TGTGCCAGCAGTTTTCGGGGGTCGGGCAATCAGCCCCAGCATTTT
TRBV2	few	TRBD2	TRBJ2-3	CAATSGGASDTQYF	TGTGCCGCGACGAGCGGGGGGGCGTCAGATACGCAGTATTTT